This TCR beta chain was captured in a study of blood T cell repertoires in COVID-19. The CDR3 loop spans 15 amino acids. V was clipped by 5 bases and J by 4 bases; unmatched bases: 8. Germline V lookup: CDR1 SGHTA, CDR2 FQGNSA. Repertoires were generated with immunoSEQ multiplex PCR, while TCRdb's copy carries only in-frame clones and drops some. Here the sample spans 160,000 or so clones, roughly 88% being singletons. The source is a woman between 45 and 65 years old with acute or convalescent COVID-19. The chain employs TRBV7-2 and TRBJ2-5, with TRBD2 identical over 9 bases. The material sequenced was peripheral blood. The CDR3 loop is CASSGRVAGVETQYF. In DNA, the CDR3 is TGTGCCAGCAGCGGTCGGGTAGCGGGAGTAGAGACCCAGTACTTC.